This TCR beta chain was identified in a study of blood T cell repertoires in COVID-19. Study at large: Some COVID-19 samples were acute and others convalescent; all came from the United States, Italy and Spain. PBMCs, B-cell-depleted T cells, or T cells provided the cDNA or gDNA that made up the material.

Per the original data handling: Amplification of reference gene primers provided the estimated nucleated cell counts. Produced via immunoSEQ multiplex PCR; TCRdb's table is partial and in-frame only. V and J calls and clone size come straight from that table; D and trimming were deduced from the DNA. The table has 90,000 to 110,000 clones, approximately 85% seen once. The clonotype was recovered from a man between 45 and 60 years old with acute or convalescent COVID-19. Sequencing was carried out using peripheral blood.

The CDR3 spells CSVAAGQDYGYTF. The CDR3 nucleotides are TGCAGCGTTGCGGCTGGGCAGGACTATGGCTACACCTTC. The V and J genes are TRBV29-1 and TRBJ1-2, with D uncertain. Germline assignment: CDR1 SQVTM and CDR2 ANQGSEA. V was pared by 4 bases and J by 3 bases, with 12 bases between. The CDR3 is 13 residues long.